A selection of T cell receptor beta chains follows, all from one sample in a study of Graves' ophthalmopathy and Graves' hyperthyroidism. TCRdb re-called the multiplex PCR reads through MiXCR, storing one row per CDR3 protein. The table records 600,000 to 950,000 distinct CDR3 sequences, around 40% of them present only once. Sequenced: peripheral blood. These receptors were obtained from an adult man with Graves' ophthalmopathy. Both conserved end residues are part of each CDR3. Each record gives: J gene, clone size, D gene, V gene, CDR3 DNA, CDR3 protein. D genes are given only for firm matches. Clone size is not always given. Where it is, it says once, few, many or a class for expanded clones.

TRBJ1-2,-,-,TRBV7-2,TGTGCCAGCAGCTTAGTAGGGTCGGGTGCTAACTATGGCTACACCTTC,CASSLVGSGANYGYTF
TRBJ2-1,-,-,TRBV27,TGTGCCAGCAGTTTGAGGGATCGGCACAATGAGCAGTTCTTC,CASSLRDRHNEQFF
TRBJ2-3,-,-,TRBV20-1,TGCAGTGCTAGTAGGGACCAACCCACAGATACGCAGTATTTT,CSASRDQPTDTQYF
TRBJ2-5,-,TRBD2,TRBV5-5,TGTGCCAGCAGCGGCGCGTTGGCGGGGGGTCAAGAGACCCAGTACTTC,CASSGALAGGQETQYF
TRBJ1-1,few,-,TRBV6-2/TRBV6-3,TGTGCCAGCAACCGACAGTCCCACATGAACACTGAAGCTTTCTTT,CASNRQSHMNTEAFF
TRBJ2-7,few,-,TRBV7-8,TGTGCCAGCAGTTACGCAGGGGATTCCTACGAGCAGTACTTC,CASSYAGDSYEQYF
TRBJ1-3,-,-,TRBV25-1,TGTGCCAGCACCCACGGACGGCGAGACTCTGGAAACACCATATATTTT,CASTHGRRDSGNTIYF
TRBJ1-5,-,TRBD1,TRBV10-3,TGTGCCAGCAGTTGGGGTGTGGACAGGGTTACGAATCAGCCCCAGCATTTT,CASSWGVDRVTNQPQHF
TRBJ2-6,-,-,TRBV5-5,TGCGCCAGCTCTCTAACAGTATCTGGGGCCAACGTCCTGACTTTC,CASSLTVSGANVLTF
TRBJ2-5,many,-,TRBV25-1,TGTGCCAGCAGGGGGCAGGAAAAAGAGACCCAGTACTTC,CASRGQEKETQYF
TRBJ2-7,-,TRBD1,TRBV10-3,TGTGCCAGCAGTTACTCTGGGACAGATCCGTACTACGAGCAGTACTTC,CASSYSGTDPYYEQYF
TRBJ2-7,many,TRBD1,TRBV7-9,TGTGCCAGCAGCTTGAACAGGGGAATGGAATCCTACGAGCAGTACTTC,CASSLNRGMESYEQYF
TRBJ2-5,many,-,TRBV7-6,TGTGCCAGCGGGTGGGAGACCCAGTACTTC,CASGWETQYF
TRBJ1-5,many,-,TRBV7-2,TGTGCCAGCAGCTATGTGGGCCAGCCCCAGCATTTT,CASSYVGQPQHF
TRBJ2-7,-,-,TRBV7-2,TGCGCCAGCAGCCAAGATCGGTTCCAGGGATACTACGAGCAGTACTTC,CASSQDRFQGYYEQYF
TRBJ1-6,-,-,TRBV25-1,TGTGCCAGCAGTGAGGGGGGCGGTTCCTATAATTCACCCCTCCACTTT,CASSEGGGSYNSPLHF
TRBJ1-1,many,TRBD1,TRBV5-1,TGCGCCAGCAGCTCAGACAGGGTAGCTTTCTTT,CASSSDRVAFF
TRBJ2-7,many,-,TRBV25-1,TGTGCCAGCAGTCCCAATCGAGAGGGTCGGAACGAGCAGTACTTC,CASSPNREGRNEQYF
TRBJ1-4,few,-,TRBV20-1,TGCAGTGCTACTAGACAAAGGAGGGATGAAAAACTGTTTTTT,CSATRQRRDEKLFF
TRBJ2-5,-,-,TRBV5-1,TGCGCCAGCAGCCAAGGGAGTACTGGTGAGACCCAGTACTTC,CASSQGSTGETQYF
TRBJ1-1,many,-,TRBV9,TGTGCCAGCAGGGGACATCCCATGAACACTGAAGCTTTCTTT,CASRGHPMNTEAFF
TRBJ2-7,-,-,TRBV25-1,TGTGCCGCGGATTGGGTCTACGAGCAGTACTTC,CAADWVYEQYF
TRBJ2-7,-,TRBD2,TRBV7-9,TGTGCCAGCAGCTTGCGGGGGGGCCGAGACGAGCAGTACTTC,CASSLRGGRDEQYF
TRBJ2-2,-,-,TRBV7-9,TGTGCCAGCAGCTTAGCTGGCGGGACCACGAACACCGGGGAGCTGTTTTTT,CASSLAGGTTNTGELFF
TRBJ1-1,many,TRBD1,TRBV7-2,TGTGCCAGCAGCTTGGACAGGGCTACGGCTGAAGCTTTCTTT,CASSLDRATAEAFF
TRBJ2-7,many,-,TRBV20-1,TGCAGTGCTCCCGACACAGGGTCTAACGAGCAGTACTTC,CSAPDTGSNEQYF
TRBJ1-2,many,-,TRBV29-1,TGCAGCGTGCCTAGGACAGACTATGGCTACACCTTC,CSVPRTDYGYTF
TRBJ1-6,few,TRBD1,TRBV10-2,TGTGCCAGCAGCTTAACCGGGACAGTTAATTCACCCCTCCACTTT,CASSLTGTVNSPLHF
TRBJ2-7,-,-,TRBV20-1,TGCAGTGCTAGATCAGGTTCCTACGAGCAGTACTTC,CSARSGSYEQYF
TRBJ1-1,few,-,TRBV20-1,TGCAGTGCTGGGGGTCCCTATGAGATGAACACTGAAGCTTTCTTT,CSAGGPYEMNTEAFF
TRBJ1-2,-,-,TRBV16,TGTGCCAGCAGACCTCGACAGGAGTCTAACTATGGCTACACCTTC,CASRPRQESNYGYTF
TRBJ1-5,-,-,TRBV24-1,TGTGCTAGACCTACGGGACTCCCACGGGGGTATAGCAATCAGCCCCAGCATTTT,CARPTGLPRGYSNQPQHF
TRBJ2-2,-,-,TRBV9,TGTGCCAGCAGCCAAGGAGGCACAGAATATTTGGCCGGGGAGCTGTTTTTT,CASSQGGTEYLAGELFF
TRBJ1-1,few,-,TRBV20-1,TGCAGTGTTCGGACAGTTGAAGCTTTCTTT,CSVRTVEAFF
TRBJ2-5,many,-,TRBV13,TGTGCCAGCAGCTTTGAGGGGCTGTCGGAGACCCAGTACTTC,CASSFEGLSETQYF
TRBJ1-2,-,-,TRBV27,TGTGCCACCCGACGGTCCTTAAAAGACGGCTACACCTTC,CATRRSLKDGYTF
TRBJ2-7,-,-,TRBV5-4,TGTGCCAGCAGCTTCTCCAGGAGCCCCTACGAGCAGTACTTC,CASSFSRSPYEQYF
TRBJ2-2,few,TRBD2,TRBV29-1,TGCAGCGCCCGAAGGGCTAGCGGGGGGGCTTGGAACACCGGGGAGCTGTTTTTT,CSARRASGGAWNTGELFF
TRBJ1-5,-,-,TRBV7-8,TGTGCCGCTAGGCAAAATCAGCCCCAGCATTTT,CAARQNQPQHF
TRBJ2-5,many,-,TRBV14,TGTGCCAGCAGCCAAGGTGAACTCGCGACCCAGTACTTC,CASSQGELATQYF
TRBJ1-6,many,-,TRBV10-2,TGCGCCAGCACAATTAGACGAGGAGAGGGATCACCCCTCCACTTT,CASTIRRGEGSPLHF
TRBJ2-6,many,-,TRBV10-3,TGTGCCATCAGTGATAGGGCTGGGGCCAACGTCCTGACTTTC,CAISDRAGANVLTF
TRBJ1-5,many,-,TRBV7-2,TGTGCCAGCAGCTTATCAGGTCTCCGGAATCAGCCCCAGCATTTT,CASSLSGLRNQPQHF
TRBJ1-1,few,-,TRBV2,TGTGCCAGCAGCCAAACGTGGACTGAAGCTTTCTTT,CASSQTWTEAFF
TRBJ2-7,-,-,TRBV20-1,TGCAGTGCTCCCTGGGGTGGGTACGAGCAGTACTTC,CSAPWGGYEQYF
TRBJ2-7,few,-,TRBV2,TGTGCCAGCAGTTATTTCCCCGGGAGAAGGTACGAGCAGTACTTC,CASSYFPGRRYEQYF
TRBJ1-3,-,-,TRBV7-8,TGTGCCAGCAGCCCCTTAGACAGGTTAAGGGGAAACACCATATATTTT,CASSPLDRLRGNTIYF
TRBJ1-4,many,-,TRBV29-1,TGCAGCGTTGATGGGTTGGGGGTTCGGGAAAAACTGTTTTTT,CSVDGLGVREKLFF
TRBJ1-1,many,-,TRBV10-3,TGTGCCATCAGTGAGATAGGCAGGGGGAACACTGAAGCTTTCTTT,CAISEIGRGNTEAFF
TRBJ2-2,-,-,TRBV11-2,TGTGCCAGCAGCCAGACCCCCCAAGCCGGGGAGCTGTTTTTT,CASSQTPQAGELFF
TRBJ2-7,-,TRBD2,TRBV20-1,TGCAGTGCTATCCGGCGGGAGACCTACGAGCAGTACTTC,CSAIRRETYEQYF
TRBJ1-2,-,-,TRBV2,TGTGCCAGCACCTACCCTGACACAAGTTATGGCTACACCTTC,CASTYPDTSYGYTF
TRBJ2-5,-,TRBD2,TRBV7-8,TGTGCCAGCAGCCCTGGACTAGCGGGGGCTGGGACCCAGTACTTC,CASSPGLAGAGTQYF
TRBJ2-5,few,TRBD1,TRBV25-1,TGTGCCAGCAGTGCACAGGGGGCGTCGGAGACCCAGTACTTC,CASSAQGASETQYF
TRBJ1-1,-,TRBD1,TRBV20-1,TGCAGTGCCCGGGGACAGGGGGCAAGGGACACTGAAGCTTTCTTT,CSARGQGARDTEAFF
TRBJ1-2,-,TRBD1,TRBV4-1,TGCGCCAGCAGCCAAGACGGGACAGCCTCTAACTATGGCTACACCTTC,CASSQDGTASNYGYTF
TRBJ2-2,many,-,TRBV7-9,TGTGCCAGCAGCTTAGAGTCGAACACCGGGGAGCTGTTTTTT,CASSLESNTGELFF